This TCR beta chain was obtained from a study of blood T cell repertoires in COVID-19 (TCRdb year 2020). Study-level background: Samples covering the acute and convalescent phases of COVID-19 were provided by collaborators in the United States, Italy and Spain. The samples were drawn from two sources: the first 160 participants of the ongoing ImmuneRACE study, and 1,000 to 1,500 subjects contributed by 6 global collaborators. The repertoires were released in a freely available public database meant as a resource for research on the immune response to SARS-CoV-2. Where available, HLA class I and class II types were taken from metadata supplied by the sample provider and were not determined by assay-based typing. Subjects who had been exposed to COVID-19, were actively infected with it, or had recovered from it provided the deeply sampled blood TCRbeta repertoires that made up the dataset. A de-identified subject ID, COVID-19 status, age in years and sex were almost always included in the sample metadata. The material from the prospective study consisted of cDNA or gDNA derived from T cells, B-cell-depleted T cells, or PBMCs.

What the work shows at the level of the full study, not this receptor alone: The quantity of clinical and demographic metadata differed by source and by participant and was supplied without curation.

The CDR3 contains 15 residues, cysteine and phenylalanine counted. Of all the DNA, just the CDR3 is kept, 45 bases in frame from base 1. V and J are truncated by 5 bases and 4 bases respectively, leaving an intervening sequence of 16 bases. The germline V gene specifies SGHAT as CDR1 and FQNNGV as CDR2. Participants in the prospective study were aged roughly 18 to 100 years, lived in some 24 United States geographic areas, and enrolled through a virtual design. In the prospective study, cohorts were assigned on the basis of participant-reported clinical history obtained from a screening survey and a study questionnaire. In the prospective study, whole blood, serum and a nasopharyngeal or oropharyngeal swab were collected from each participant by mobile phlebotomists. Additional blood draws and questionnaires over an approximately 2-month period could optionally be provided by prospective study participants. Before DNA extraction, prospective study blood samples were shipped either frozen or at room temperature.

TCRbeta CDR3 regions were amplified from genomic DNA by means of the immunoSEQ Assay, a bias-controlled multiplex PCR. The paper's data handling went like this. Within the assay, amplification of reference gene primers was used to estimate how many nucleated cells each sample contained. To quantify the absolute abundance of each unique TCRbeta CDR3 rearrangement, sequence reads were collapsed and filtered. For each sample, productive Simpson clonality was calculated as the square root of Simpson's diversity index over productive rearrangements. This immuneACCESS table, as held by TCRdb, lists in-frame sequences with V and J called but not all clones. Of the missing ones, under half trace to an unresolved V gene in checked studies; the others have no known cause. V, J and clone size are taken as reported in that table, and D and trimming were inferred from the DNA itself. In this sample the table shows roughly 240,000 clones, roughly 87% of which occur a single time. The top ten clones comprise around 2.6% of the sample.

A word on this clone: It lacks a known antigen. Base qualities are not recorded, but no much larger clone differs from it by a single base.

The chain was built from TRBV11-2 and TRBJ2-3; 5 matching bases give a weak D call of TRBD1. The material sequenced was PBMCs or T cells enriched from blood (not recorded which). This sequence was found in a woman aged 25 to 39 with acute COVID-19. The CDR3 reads CASSPQGERSDTQYF. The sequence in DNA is TGTGCCAGCAGCCCCCAGGGTGAAAGATCAGATACGCAGTATTTT.